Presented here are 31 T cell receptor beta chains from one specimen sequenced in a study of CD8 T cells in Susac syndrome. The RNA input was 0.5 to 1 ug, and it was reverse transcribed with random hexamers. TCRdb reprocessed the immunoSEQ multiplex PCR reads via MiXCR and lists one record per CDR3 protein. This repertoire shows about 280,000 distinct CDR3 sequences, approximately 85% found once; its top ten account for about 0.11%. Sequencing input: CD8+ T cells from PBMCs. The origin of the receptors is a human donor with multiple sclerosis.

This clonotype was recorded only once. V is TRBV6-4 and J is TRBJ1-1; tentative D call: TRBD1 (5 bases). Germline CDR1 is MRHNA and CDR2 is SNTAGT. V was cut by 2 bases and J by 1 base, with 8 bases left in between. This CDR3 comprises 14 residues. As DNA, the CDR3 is TGTGCCAGCAGTGACACTGGGGGGAACACTGAAGCTTTCTTT. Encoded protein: CASSDTGGNTEAFF.

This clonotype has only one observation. The CDR3 DNA reads TGTGCCAGCAGCTTGGGTTCCGCCGTTAACTATGGCTACACCTTC. As protein: CASSLGSAVNYGYTF. The chain joins TRBV7-8 to TRBJ1-2; D gene uncertain. The CDR3 has 15 residues. Germline CDR1 and CDR2: SGHVS and FQNEAQ. Deletions cut 3 bases from V and 1 base from J, with 12 bases between. Variable domain in full (rest from reference TRBV7-8 and TRBJ1-2): GAGVSQSPRYKVAKRGQDVALRCDPISGHVSLFWYQQALGQGPEFLTYFQNEAQLDKSGLPSDRFFAERPEGSVSTLKIQRTQQEDSAVYLCASSLGSAVNYGYTFGSGTRLTVV.

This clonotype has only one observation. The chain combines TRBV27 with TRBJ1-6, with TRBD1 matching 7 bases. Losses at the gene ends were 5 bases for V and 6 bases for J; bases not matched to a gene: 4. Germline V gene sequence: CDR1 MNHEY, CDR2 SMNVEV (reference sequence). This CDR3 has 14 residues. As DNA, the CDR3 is TGTGCCAGCAGTAGAGGGACAGTTAATTCACCCCTCCACTTT. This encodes CASSRGTVNSPLHF.

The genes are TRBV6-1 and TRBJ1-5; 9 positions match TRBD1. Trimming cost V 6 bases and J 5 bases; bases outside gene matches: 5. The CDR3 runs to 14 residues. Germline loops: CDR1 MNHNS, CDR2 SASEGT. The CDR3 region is CASRDRGAHQPQHF. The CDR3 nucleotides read TGTGCCAGCAGGGACAGGGGCGCTCATCAGCCCCAGCATTTT.

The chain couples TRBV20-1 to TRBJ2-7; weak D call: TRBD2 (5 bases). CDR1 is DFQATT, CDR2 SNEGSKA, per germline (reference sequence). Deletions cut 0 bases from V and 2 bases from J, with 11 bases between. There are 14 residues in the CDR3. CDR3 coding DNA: TGCAGTGCTAGAGATGGCGGGTCGCCCTACGAGCAGTACTTC. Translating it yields CSARDGGSPYEQYF.

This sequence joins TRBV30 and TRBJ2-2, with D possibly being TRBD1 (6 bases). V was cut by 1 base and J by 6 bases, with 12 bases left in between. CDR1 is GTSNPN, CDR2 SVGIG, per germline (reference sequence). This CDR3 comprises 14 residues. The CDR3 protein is CAWSGYRDPGELFF. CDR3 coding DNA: TGTGCCTGGAGTGGTTACAGGGACCCCGGGGAGCTGTTTTTT. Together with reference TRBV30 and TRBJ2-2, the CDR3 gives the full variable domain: SQTIHQWPATLVQPVGSPLSLECTVEGTSNPNLYWYRQAAGRGLQLLFYSVGIGQISSEVPQNLSASRPQDRQFILSSKKLLLSDSGFYLCAWSGYRDPGELFFGEGSRLTVL.

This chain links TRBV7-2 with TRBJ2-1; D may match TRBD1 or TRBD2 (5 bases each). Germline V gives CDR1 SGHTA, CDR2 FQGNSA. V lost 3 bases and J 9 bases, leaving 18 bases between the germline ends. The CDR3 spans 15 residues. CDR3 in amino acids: CASSFPGTPSGEQFF. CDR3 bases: TGTGCCAGCAGCTTTCCCGGGACCCCCTCCGGTGAGCAGTTCTTC.

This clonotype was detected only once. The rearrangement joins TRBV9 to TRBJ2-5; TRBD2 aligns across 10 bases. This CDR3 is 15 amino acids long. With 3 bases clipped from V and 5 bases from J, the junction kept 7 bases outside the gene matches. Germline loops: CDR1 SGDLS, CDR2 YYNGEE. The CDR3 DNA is TGTGCCAGCAGCGAGGAGCGGGAGGGCTCGGAGACCCAGTACTTC. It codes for CASSEEREGSETQYF.

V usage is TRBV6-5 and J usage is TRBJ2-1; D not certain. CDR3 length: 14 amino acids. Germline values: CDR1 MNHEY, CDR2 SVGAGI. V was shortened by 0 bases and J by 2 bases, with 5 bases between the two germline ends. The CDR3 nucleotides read TGTGCCAGCAGTTACTCGCCCACCTACAATGAGCAGTTCTTC. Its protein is CASSYSPTYNEQFF.

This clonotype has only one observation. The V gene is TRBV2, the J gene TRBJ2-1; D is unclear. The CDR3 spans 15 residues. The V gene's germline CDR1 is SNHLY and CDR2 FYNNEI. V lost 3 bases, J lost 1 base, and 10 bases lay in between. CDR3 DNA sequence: TGTGCCAGCAGTGAGGAGATTAGGTCCTACAATGAGCAGTTCTTC. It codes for CASSEEIRSYNEQFF.

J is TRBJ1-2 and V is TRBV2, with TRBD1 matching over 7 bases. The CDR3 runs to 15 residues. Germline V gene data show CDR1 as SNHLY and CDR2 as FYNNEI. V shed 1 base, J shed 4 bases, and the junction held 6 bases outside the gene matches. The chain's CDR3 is CASSEGVGGLYGYTF. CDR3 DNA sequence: TGTGCCAGCAGTGAAGGGGTAGGGGGCCTCTATGGCTACACCTTC. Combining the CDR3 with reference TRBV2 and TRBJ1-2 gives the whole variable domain EPEVTQTPSHQVTQMGQEVILRCVPISNHLYFYWYRQILGQKVEFLVSFYNNEISEKSEIFDDQFSVERPDGSNFTLKIRSTKLEDSAMYFCASSEGVGGLYGYTFGSGTRLTVV.

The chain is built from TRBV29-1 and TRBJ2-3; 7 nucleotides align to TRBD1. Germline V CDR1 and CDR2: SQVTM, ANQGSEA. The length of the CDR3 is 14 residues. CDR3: CTAEQGQGADTQYF. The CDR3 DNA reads TGCACCGCGGAACAGGGCCAGGGGGCAGATACGCAGTATTTT.

The CDR3 spells CSVEPRSGSTDTQYF. The CDR3 DNA is TGCAGCGTCGAGCCCCGTAGCGGTAGCACAGATACGCAGTATTTT. This rearrangement joins TRBV29-1 to TRBJ2-3, with D possibly being TRBD2 (6 bases). Germline V CDR1 and CDR2: SQVTM, ANQGSEA. This CDR3 has 15 amino acids. V was clipped by 6 bases and J by 0 bases, with 16 bases between them.

The CDR3 DNA follows: TGTGCCACGACACGTGGGTACGAGCAGTACTTC. It yields the protein CATTRGYEQYF. The chain couples TRBV27 to TRBJ2-7; D is uncertain. Germline V CDR1 and CDR2: MNHEY, SMNVEV (reference sequence). V dropped 10 bases and J dropped 4 bases, with 11 bases sitting between them. The CDR3 spans 11 residues.

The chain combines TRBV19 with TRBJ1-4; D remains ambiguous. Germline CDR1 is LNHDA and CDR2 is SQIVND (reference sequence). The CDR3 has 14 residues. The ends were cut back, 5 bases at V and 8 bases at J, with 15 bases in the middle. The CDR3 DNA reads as TGTGCCAGTAGTCGGCGGGCCACTGGGGAAAAACTGTTTTTT. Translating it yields CASSRRATGEKLFF.

The CDR3 bases are TGCAGTGCTAGAGGAGGAACAGCTCCTGAAGCTTTCTTT. The encoded protein is CSARGGTAPEAFF. The chain recombines TRBV20-1 with TRBJ1-1; D is unresolved. This CDR3 is built from 13 residues. Between the trimmed V and J ends, which lost 1 base and 6 bases, there was a span of 12 bases. Germline CDR1 reads DFQATT; CDR2 reads SNEGSKA (reference sequence).

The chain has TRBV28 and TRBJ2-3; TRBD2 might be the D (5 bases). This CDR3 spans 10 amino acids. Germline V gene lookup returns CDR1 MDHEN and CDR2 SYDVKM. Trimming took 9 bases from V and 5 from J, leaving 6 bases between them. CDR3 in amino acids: CARAGDTQYF. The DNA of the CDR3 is TGTGCCAGGGCGGGAGATACGCAGTATTTT.

CDR3 loop: CASSLYRQGAREKLFF. CDR3 DNA: TGTGCCAGCAGTTTATATCGACAGGGGGCGCGAGAAAAACTGTTTTTT. The V call is TRBV28, the J call TRBJ1-4; 10 positions match TRBD1. The ends lost 1 base at V and 8 bases at J; junction bases unmatched: 7. CDR3 length: 16 amino acids. From germline, CDR1 is MDHEN and CDR2 SYDVKM.

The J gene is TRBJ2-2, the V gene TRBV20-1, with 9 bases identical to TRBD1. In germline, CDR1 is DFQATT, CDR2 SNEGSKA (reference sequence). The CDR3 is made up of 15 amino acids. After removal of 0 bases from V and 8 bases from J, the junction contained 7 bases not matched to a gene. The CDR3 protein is CSARDRDRARGELFF. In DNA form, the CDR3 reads TGCAGTGCTAGAGATCGGGACAGGGCTCGGGGGGAGCTGTTTTTT.

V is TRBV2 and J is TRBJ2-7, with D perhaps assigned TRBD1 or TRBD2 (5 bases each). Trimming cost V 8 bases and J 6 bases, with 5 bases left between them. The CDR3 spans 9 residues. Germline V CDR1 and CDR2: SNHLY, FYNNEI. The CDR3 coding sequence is TGTGCCAGCGGGGGCGAGCAGTACTTC. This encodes CASGGEQYF. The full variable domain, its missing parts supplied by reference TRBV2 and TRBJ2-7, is EPEVTQTPSHQVTQMGQEVILRCVPISNHLYFYWYRQILGQKVEFLVSFYNNEISEKSEIFDDQFSVERPDGSNFTLKIRSTKLEDSAMYFCASGGEQYFGPGTRLTVT.

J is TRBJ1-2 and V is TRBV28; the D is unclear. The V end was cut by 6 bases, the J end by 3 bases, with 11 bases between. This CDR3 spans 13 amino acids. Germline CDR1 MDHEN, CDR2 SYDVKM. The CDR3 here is CASRYGVDYGYTF. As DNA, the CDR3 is TGTGCCAGCAGGTACGGGGTTGACTATGGCTACACCTTC.

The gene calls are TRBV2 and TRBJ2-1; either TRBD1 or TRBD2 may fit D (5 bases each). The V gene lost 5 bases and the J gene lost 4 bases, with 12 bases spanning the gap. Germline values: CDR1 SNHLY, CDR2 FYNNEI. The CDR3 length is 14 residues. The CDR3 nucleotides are TGTGCCAGCAGTCCCGGGACGTTATACAATGAGCAGTTCTTC. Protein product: CASSPGTLYNEQFF. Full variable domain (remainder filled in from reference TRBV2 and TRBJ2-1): EPEVTQTPSHQVTQMGQEVILRCVPISNHLYFYWYRQILGQKVEFLVSFYNNEISEKSEIFDDQFSVERPDGSNFTLKIRSTKLEDSAMYFCASSPGTLYNEQFFGPGTRLTVL.

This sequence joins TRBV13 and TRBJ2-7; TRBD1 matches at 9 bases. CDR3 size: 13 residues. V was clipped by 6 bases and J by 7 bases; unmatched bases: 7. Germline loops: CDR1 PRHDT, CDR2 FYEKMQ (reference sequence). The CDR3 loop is CASSLDRGREQYF. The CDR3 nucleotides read TGTGCCAGCAGTTTGGACAGGGGCAGAGAGCAGTACTTC.

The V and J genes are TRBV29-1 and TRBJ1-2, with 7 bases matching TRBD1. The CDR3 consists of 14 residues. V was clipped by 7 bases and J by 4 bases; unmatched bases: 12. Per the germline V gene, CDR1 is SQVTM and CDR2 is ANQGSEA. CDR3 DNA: TGCAGCGCCCGTCGGACAGGAGAGCCCTATGGCTACACCTTC. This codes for CSARRTGEPYGYTF.

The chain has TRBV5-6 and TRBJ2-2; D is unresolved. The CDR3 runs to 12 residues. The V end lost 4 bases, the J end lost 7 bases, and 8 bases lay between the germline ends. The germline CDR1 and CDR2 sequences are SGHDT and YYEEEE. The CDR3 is CASSAQSGELFF. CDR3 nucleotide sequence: TGTGCCAGCAGCGCACAGAGCGGGGAGCTGTTTTTT.

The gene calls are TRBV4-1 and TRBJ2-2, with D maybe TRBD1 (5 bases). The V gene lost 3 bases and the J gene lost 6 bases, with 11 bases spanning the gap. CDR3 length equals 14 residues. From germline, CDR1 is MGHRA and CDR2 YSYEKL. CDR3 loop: CASSHGHAAGELFF. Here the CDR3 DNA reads TGCGCCAGCAGCCATGGACATGCGGCCGGGGAGCTGTTTTTT.

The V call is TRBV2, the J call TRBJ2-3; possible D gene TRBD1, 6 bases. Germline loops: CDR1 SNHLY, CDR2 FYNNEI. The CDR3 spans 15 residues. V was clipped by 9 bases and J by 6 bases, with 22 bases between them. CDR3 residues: CARGRQASRGDTQYF. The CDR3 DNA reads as TGTGCCAGGGGAAGGCAGGCATCGAGGGGGGATACGCAGTATTTT.

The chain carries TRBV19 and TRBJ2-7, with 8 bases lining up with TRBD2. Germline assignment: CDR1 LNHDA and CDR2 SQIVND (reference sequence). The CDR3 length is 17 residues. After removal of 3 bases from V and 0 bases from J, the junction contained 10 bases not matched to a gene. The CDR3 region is CASSIELAEGSSYEQYF. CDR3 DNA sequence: TGTGCCAGTAGTATCGAACTAGCGGAGGGGTCCTCCTACGAGCAGTACTTC.

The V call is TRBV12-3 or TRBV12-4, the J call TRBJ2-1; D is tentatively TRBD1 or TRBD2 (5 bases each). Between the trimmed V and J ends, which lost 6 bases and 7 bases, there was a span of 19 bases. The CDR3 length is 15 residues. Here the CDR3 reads CASRSRDGGQNEQFF. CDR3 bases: TGTGCCAGCAGAAGTCGGGACGGTGGGCAGAATGAGCAGTTCTTC.

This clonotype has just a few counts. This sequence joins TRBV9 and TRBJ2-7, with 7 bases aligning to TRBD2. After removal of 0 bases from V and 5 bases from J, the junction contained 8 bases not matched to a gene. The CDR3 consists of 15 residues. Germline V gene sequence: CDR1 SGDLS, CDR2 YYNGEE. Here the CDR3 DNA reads TGTGCCAGCAGCGTAGGATATGTCCGGGGGGACGAGCAGTACTTC. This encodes CASSVGYVRGDEQYF.

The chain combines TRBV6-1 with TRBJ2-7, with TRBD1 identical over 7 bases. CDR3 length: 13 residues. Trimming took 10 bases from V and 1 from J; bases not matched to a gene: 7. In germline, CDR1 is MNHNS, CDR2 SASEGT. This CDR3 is CATVPGQSYEQYF. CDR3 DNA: TGTGCCACCGTCCCGGGACAGTCCTACGAGCAGTACTTC.